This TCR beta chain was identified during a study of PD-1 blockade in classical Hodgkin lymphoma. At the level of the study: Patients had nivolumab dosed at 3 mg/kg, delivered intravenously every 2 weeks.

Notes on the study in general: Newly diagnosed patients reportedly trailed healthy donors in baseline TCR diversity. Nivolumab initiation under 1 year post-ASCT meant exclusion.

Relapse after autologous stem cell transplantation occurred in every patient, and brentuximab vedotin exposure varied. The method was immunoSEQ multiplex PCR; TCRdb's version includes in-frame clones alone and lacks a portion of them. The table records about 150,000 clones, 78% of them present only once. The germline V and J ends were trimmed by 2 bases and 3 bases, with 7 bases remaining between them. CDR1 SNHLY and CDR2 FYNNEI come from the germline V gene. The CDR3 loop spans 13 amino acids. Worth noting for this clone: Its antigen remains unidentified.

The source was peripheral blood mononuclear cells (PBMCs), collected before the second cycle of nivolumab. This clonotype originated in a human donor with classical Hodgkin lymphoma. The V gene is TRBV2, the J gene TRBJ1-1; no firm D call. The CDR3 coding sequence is TGTGCCAGCAGTGAAAGGGAGTACACTGAAGCTTTCTTT. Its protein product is CASSEREYTEAFF.